This T cell receptor beta chain was recorded in a study of blood T cell repertoires in COVID-19. Assay: immunoSEQ multiplex PCR; the TCRdb copy retains only in-frame clones and omits some. The sample includes fewer than 250,000 clones, approximately 85% of them seen just once. Individuals aged about 18 to 95 years were recruited from fewer than 30 US areas. Sequencing used PBMCs or T cells enriched from blood (not recorded which). The origin of this receptor is a woman between 50 and 59 years old with acute COVID-19.

The CDR3 region has the DNA TGTGCCAGCAGTACCCGGGACTATTCAAAGACCCAGTACTTC. This encodes CASSTRDYSKTQYF. This chain joins TRBV6-5 and TRBJ2-5; 7 bases map to TRBD2. In germline, CDR1 is MNHEY, CDR2 SVGAGI. The trim removed 5 bases at V and 6 bases at J, leaving 9 bases unmatched. The CDR3 sequence is 14 residues long.